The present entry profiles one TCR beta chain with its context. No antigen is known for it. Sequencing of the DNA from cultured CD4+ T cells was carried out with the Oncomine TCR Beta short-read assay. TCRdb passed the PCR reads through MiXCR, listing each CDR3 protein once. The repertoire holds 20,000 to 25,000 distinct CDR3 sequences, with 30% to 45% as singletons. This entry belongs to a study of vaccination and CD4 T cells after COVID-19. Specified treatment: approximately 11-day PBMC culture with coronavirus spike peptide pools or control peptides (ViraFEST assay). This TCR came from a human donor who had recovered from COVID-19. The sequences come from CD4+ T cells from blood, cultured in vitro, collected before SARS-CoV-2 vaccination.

The CDR3 here is CASSYNSGANVLTF. The CDR3 bases are TGTGCCAGCAGTTATAACTCTGGGGCCAACGTCCTGACTTTC. The rearrangement links TRBV6-5 to TRBJ2-6; no reliable D call. Germline CDR1 MNHEY, CDR2 SVGAGI. V lost 3 bases and J lost 0, with 3 bases in between. The CDR3 totals 14 residues.